This T cell receptor (beta chain) was identified during a study of T cell responses to AZD1222 COVID-19 vaccine. General study results and limits: Dominant CD4 TCR responses targeted spike regions 160-218 and 743-854.

As concerns this clone: What it recognizes is unknown.

The protocol was immunoSEQ multiplex PCR, while the TCRdb copy is restricted to in-frame clones and leaves out a portion. The sample yields about 130,000 clones, approximately 92% seen once. The CDR3 is made up of 13 amino acids. The germline V gene has CDR1 MDHEN and CDR2 SYDVKM. The germline V and J ends were trimmed by 6 bases and 0 bases, with 8 bases remaining between them. The starting material was peripheral blood, obtained 28 days after the second AZD1222 dose. The V call is TRBV28, the J call TRBJ1-2; D is uncertain. This clonotype was obtained from an adult who received the AZD1222 COVID-19 vaccine. This CDR3 is CASRIGPNYGYTF. As DNA, the CDR3 is TGTGCCAGCAGAATTGGCCCTAACTATGGCTACACCTTC.